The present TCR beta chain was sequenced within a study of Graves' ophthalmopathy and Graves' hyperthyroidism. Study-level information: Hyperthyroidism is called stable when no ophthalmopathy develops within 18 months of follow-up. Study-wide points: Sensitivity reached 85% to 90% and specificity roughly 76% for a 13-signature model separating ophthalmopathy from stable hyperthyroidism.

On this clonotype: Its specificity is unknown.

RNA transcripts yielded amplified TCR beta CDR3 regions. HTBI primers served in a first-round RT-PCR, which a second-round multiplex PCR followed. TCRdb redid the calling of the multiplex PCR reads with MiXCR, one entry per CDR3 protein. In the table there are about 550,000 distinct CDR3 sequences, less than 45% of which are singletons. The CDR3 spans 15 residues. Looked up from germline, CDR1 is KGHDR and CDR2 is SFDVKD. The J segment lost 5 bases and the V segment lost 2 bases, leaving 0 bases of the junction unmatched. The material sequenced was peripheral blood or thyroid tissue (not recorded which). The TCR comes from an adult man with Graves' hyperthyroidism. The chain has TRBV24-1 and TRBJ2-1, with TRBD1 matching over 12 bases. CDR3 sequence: CATSDWDRGHNEQFF. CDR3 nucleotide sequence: TGTGCCACCAGTGATTGGGACAGGGGGCACAATGAGCAGTTCTTC.